Below, 14 T cell receptor beta chains from the same sample are listed, as sequenced in a study of shared clonotypes between healthy human individuals. This table comes from immunoSEQ multiplex PCR, and its TCRdb copy is limited to in-frame clones, with some not included. Among some 1.1 million clones listed, roughly 80% were seen once. Specimen: memory CD4+ T cells from PBMCs. Subset: CD45RA-negative fraction. These receptors were obtained from a man aged 18 to 30 in good health. Some clones in this sample may be carry-over from other donors' samples.

The V call is TRBV19, the J call TRBJ1-2, with TRBD1 matching over 7 bases. The V and J ends lost 5 bases and 8 bases, in that order; junction bases with no gene match: 11. The CDR3 runs to 14 residues. Germline CDR1 LNHDA, CDR2 SQIVND (reference sequence). The CDR3: CASSSIGQDRGYTF. The CDR3 DNA sequence: TGTGCCAGTAGTTCAATTGGACAGGACCGCGGCTACACCTTC.

CDR3 in DNA: TGTGCCAGCAGCTCCCAGGCGGCGGCCCATAGCAATGAGCAGTTCTTC. The encoded protein is CASSSQAAAHSNEQFF. The chain employs TRBV9 and TRBJ2-1; D is ambiguous. Germline CDR1 and CDR2: SGDLS and YYNGEE. V lost 4 bases, J lost 6 bases, and 20 bases lay in between. The CDR3 consists of 16 residues.

The genes are TRBV9 and TRBJ2-7; D gene uncertain. Germline lookup yields CDR1 SGDLS and CDR2 YYNGEE. There are 13 residues in the CDR3. Between the trimmed V and J ends, which lost 0 bases and 1 base, there was a span of 5 bases. CDR3 coding DNA: TGTGCCAGCAGCGTAGGCACATCCTACGAGCAGTACTTC. It codes for CASSVGTSYEQYF.

A single count supports this clone. The chain employs TRBV5-5 and TRBJ1-5; possibly TRBD1 for D (6 bases). Germline CDR1 reads SGHKS; CDR2 reads YYEKEE (reference sequence). There are 15 residues in the CDR3. The ends were cut back, 2 bases at V and 4 bases at J, with 13 bases in the middle. The CDR3 reads CASSFNGGPNQPQHF. DNA of the CDR3: TGTGCCAGCAGCTTCAACGGGGGCCCGAATCAGCCCCAGCATTTT.

The rearrangement uses TRBV6-6 and TRBJ2-1; D is possibly TRBD2 (5 bases). Trimming shortened V by 5 bases and J by 8 bases, and 16 bases separated the two germline ends. The germline gives CDR1 MNHNY, CDR2 SVGAGI (reference sequence). The CDR3 loop spans 14 amino acids. CDR3 sequence: CASSPDSSVYEQFF. In DNA, the CDR3 is TGTGCCAGCAGTCCAGATAGTAGCGTCTATGAGCAGTTCTTC.

The J gene is TRBJ1-1, the V gene TRBV6-5, with D perhaps matching TRBD1 (5 bases). The V gene lost 6 bases and the J gene lost 8 bases, with 13 bases spanning the gap. CDR1 is MNHEY and CDR2 is SVGAGI in the germline V gene. The CDR3 runs to 12 residues. This CDR3 is CASRPTWGEAFF. For the CDR3, the DNA is TGTGCCAGCAGACCGACCTGGGGGGAAGCTTTCTTT.

The sample holds one count of this clone. This chain joins TRBV6-1 and TRBJ2-7; D is undetermined. The V gene lost 4 bases and the J gene lost 6 bases, with 16 bases spanning the gap. CDR1 and CDR2 from the germline V gene are MNHNS and SASEGT. CDR3 length equals 14 residues. As DNA, the CDR3 is TGTGCCAGCAGTGCGTCAATATGGGCCCGCGAGCAGTACTTC. It yields the protein CASSASIWAREQYF.

The rearrangement links TRBV5-5 to TRBJ1-2, with unresolved D. CDR1 and CDR2 from the germline V gene are SGHKS and YYEKEE (reference sequence). Trimming cost V 3 bases and J 3 bases, with 9 bases left between them. The CDR3 is 13 amino acids. The CDR3 spells CASSSPGDYGYTF. As DNA, the CDR3 is TGTGCCAGCAGCTCACCGGGCGACTATGGCTACACCTTC.

Points on this clone: One end of the junction varies from germline; a read error may be responsible. The rearrangement links TRBV29-1 to TRBJ1-1, with D perhaps matching TRBD1 (6 bases). Germline V gives CDR1 SQVTM, CDR2 ANQGSEA. The CDR3 spans 13 residues. CDR3 DNA sequence: TGCAGCGCTGAAACACAGGGGAACACTGAAGCTTTCTTT. Protein sequence: CSAETQGNTEAFF. The complete variable domain, with remaining parts taken from reference TRBV29-1 and TRBJ1-1, reads SAVISQKPSRDICQRGTSLTIQCQVDSQVTMMFWYRQQPGQSLTLIATANQGSEATYESGFVIDKFPISRPNLTFSTLTVSNMSPEDSSIYLCSAETQGNTEAFFGQGTRLTVV.

The table lists this clone with a count of one. V gene TRBV30 combines with J gene TRBJ1-2, with no clear D. This CDR3 has 10 residues. Germline loops: CDR1 GTSNPN, CDR2 SVGIG (reference sequence). With 7 bases removed from V and 8 bases from J, the gap between germline ends came to 11 bases. CDR3 amino acids: CASWGGGYTF. Here the CDR3 DNA reads TGTGCCTCCTGGGGAGGGGGCTACACCTTC.

The V and J genes are TRBV7-3 and TRBJ1-1; D is perhaps TRBD1 (5 bases). Between the trimmed V and J ends, which lost 5 bases and 4 bases, there was a span of 11 bases. From germline, CDR1 is SGHTA and CDR2 FQGTGA. This CDR3 spans 13 amino acids. CDR3 coding DNA: TGTGCCAGCAGCCCAGCGGGGGGCACTGAAGCTTTCTTT. Protein sequence: CASSPAGGTEAFF.

The rearrangement joins TRBV9 to TRBJ2-5, with 11 bases identical to TRBD1. The junction had 2 bases not matched to a gene; V was cut back by 0 bases and J by 4 bases. CDR3 size: 15 residues. The germline gives CDR1 SGDLS, CDR2 YYNGEE. The CDR3 protein is CASSVDGTGGETQYF. The CDR3 nucleotides are TGTGCCAGCAGCGTAGACGGGACAGGGGGAGAGACCCAGTACTTC.

V and J are TRBV4-3 and TRBJ1-4; perhaps TRBD1 as D (6 bases). Germline V lookup: CDR1 LGHNA, CDR2 YSLEER. V lost 0 bases and J lost 7, with 15 bases in between. The CDR3 is 16 amino acids. The CDR3 loop is CASSQDGGGKPEKLFF. For the CDR3, the DNA is TGCGCCAGCAGCCAAGATGGGGGCGGTAAGCCTGAAAAACTGTTTTTT.

The chain employs TRBV15 and TRBJ2-5, with D possibly matching TRBD2 (5 bases). CDR3 length: 15 residues. V lost 0 bases and J 7 bases, leaving 15 bases between the germline ends. Looked up from germline, CDR1 is LNHNV and CDR2 is YYDKDF (reference sequence). The chain's CDR3 is CATSRDRQFGGTQYF. Written as DNA, the CDR3 is TGTGCCACCAGCAGAGATCGGCAGTTCGGAGGGACCCAGTACTTC.